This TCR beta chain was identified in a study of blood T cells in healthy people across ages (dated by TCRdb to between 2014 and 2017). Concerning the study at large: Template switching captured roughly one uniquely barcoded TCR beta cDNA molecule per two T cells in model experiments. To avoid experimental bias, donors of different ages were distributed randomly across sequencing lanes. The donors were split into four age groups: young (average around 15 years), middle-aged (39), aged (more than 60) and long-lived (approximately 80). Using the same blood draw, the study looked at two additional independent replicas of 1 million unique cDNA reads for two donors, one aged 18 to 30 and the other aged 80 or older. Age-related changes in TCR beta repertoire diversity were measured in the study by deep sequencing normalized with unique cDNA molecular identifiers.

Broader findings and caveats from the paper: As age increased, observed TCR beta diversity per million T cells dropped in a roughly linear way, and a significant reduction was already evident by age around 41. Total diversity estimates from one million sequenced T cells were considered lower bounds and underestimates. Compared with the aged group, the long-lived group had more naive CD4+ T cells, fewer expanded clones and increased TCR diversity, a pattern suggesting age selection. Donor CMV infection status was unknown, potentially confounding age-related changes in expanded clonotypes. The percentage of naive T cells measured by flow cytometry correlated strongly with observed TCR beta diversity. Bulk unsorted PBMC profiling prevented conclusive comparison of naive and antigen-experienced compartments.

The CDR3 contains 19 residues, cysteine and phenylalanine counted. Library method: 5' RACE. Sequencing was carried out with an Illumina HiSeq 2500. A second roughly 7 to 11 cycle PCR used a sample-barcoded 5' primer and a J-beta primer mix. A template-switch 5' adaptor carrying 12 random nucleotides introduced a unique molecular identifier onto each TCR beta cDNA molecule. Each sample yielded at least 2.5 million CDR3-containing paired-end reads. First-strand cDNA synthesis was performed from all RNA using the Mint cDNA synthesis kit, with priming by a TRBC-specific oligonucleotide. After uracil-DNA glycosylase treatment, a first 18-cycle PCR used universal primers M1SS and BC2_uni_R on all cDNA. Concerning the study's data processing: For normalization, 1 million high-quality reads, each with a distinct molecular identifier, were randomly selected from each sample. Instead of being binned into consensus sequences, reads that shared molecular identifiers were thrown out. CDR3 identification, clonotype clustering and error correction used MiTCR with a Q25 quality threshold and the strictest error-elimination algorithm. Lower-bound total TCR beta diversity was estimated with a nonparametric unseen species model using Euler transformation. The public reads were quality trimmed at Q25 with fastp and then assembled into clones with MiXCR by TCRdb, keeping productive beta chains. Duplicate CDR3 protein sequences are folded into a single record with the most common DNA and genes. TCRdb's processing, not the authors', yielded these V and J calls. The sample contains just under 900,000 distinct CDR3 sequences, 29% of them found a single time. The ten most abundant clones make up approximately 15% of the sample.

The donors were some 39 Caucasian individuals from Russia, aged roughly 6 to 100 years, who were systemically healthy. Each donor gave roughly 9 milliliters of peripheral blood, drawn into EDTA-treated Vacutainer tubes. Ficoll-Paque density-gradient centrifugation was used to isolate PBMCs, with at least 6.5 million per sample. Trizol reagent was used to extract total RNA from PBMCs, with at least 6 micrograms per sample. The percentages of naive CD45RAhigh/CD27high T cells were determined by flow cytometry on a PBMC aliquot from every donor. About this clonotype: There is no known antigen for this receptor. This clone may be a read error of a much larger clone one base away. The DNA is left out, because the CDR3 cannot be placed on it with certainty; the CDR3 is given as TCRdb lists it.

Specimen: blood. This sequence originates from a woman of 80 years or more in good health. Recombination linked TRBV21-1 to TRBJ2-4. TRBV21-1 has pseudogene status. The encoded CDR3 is CASSPHPDFRVLAKNIQCF.